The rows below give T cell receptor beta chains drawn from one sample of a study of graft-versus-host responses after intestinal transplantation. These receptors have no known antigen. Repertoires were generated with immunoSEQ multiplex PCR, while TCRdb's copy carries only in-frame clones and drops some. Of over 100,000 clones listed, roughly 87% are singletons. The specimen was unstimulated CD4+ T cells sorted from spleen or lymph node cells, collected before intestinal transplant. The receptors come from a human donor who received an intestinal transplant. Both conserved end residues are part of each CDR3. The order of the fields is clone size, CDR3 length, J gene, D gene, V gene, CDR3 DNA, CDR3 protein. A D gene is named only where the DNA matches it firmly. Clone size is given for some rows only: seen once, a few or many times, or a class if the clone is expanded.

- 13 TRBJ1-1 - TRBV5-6 TGTGCCAGCAGCTTTTTGTTGAACACTGAAGCTTTCTTT CASSFLLNTEAFF
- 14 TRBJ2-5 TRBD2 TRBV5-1 TGCGCCAGTACCGGGGGCGGGGGGAAAGAGACCCAGTACTTC CASTGGGGKETQYF
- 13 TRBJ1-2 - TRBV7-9 TGTGCCAGCAGCTTTGGGGATAGGAATGGCTACACCTTC CASSFGDRNGYTF
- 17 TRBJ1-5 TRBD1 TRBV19 TGTGCCAGTAGCAGGGGACAGGGTATTATGGAGAATCAGCCCCAGCATTTT CASSRGQGIMENQPQHF
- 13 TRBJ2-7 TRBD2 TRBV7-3 TGTGCCAGCAGCTTAGGGAGGGCCTACGAGCAGTACTTC CASSLGRAYEQYF
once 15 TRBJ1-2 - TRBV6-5 TGTGCCAGCAGTCAGACCCGGACAGCGCCCTATGGCTACACCTTC CASSQTRTAPYGYTF
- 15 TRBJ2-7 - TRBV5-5 TGTGCCAGCAGCTTGTACGGCCAACCTCTCTACGAGCAGTACTTC CASSLYGQPLYEQYF
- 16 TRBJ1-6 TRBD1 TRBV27 TGTGCCAGCAGTTTGTCCCGACAGGGACTTAATTCACCCCTCCACTTT CASSLSRQGLNSPLHF
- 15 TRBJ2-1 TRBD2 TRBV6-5 TGTGCCAGCAGTTACTCGGGGACTATTTACAATGAGCAGTTCTTC CASSYSGTIYNEQFF
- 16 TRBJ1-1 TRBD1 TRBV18 TGTGCCAGCTCACCCGACAGGGCGACATTGAACACTGAAGCTTTCTTT CASSPDRATLNTEAFF
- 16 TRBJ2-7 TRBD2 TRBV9 TGTGCCAGCAGCCTAACTGGACTAGCGGGCCCCTACGAGCAGTACTTC CASSLTGLAGPYEQYF
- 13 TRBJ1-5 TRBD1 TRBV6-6 TGTGCCACGACAGACAGGGAAAGTCAGCCCCAGCATTTT CATTDRESQPQHF
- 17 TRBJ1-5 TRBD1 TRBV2 TGTGCCAGCACCTCCGGACAGGGGGGTTATAGCAATCAGCCCCAGCATTTT CASTSGQGGYSNQPQHF
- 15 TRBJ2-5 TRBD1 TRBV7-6 TGTGCCAGCAGGGACGACAGGGAACCCGATCGGACCCAGTACTTC CASRDDREPDRTQYF
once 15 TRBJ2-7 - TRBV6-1 TGTGCCAGCAGTGAAAGAGGCCAGGGGAACTACGAGCAGTACTTC CASSERGQGNYEQYF
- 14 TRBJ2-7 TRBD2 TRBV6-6 TGTGCCAGCAGTCCGACTAGCGTGACCTACGAGCAGTACTTC CASSPTSVTYEQYF
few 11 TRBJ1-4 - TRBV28 TGTGCCAGCAATGGACGGGAAAAACTGTTTTTT CASNGREKLFF